There are many counts of the clone carrying this TCR beta chain. Its antigen is unknown. The junction departs from the called germline gene at one end, perhaps through a read error. This entry belongs to a study of T cells in Graves' hyperthyroidism and ophthalmopathy. Amplification of TCR beta CDR3 regions used RNA as the template. The HTBI set primed first-round TCR CDR3 RT-PCR. TCRdb ran MiXCR on the multiplex PCR reads and lists one entry per CDR3 protein. The sample contains around 420,000 distinct CDR3 sequences, approximately 14% of which appear only once. This CDR3 is built from 13 residues. The germline V gene encodes CDR1 KGHSH and CDR2 LQKENI. Study-level findings and limits: Ophthalmopathy, as predicted by the model, came a median 6.5 months after the prediction.

Sequencing input: blood. This clonotype was sampled from a young woman with Graves' hyperthyroidism. V usage is TRBV18 and J usage is TRBJ2-7; D gene ambiguous. CDR3 nucleotides: TGTACCAGCTCACCACCGTCAGTTTACGAGCAGTACTTC. Protein product: CTSSPPSVYEQYF.